This entry lists 20 T cell receptor beta chains sequenced from one sample in a study of Graves' ophthalmopathy and Graves' hyperthyroidism (dated by TCRdb to between 2017 and 2018). TCRdb shows the sequencer as Illumina HiSeq 2000. TCR beta CDR3 regions were amplified from RNA transcripts for repertoire sequencing. A first-round RT-PCR used HTBI primers with the Qiagen OneStep RT-PCR kit, followed by a second-round multiplex PCR, size selection and purification. TCRdb took the public reads, trimmed them with fastp at Q25, ran MiXCR for clone calling and kept in-frame beta chains. A single entry per CDR3 protein holds the most common genes and DNA from its merged rows. The sample data list hundreds of thousands of distinct CDR3 sequences, and 22% of these were observed just once. The top ten clonotypes cover approximately 7% of the sample. The sample comprised peripheral blood. The receptors were gathered from a woman under 30 with stable Graves' hyperthyroidism. Some clones in this sample may be carry-over from other donors' samples. Donor details come from another sample of the same person, matched by shared clones.

The chain employs TRBV6-1 and TRBJ1-2, with D tentatively TRBD1 (5 bases). In germline, CDR1 is MNHNS, CDR2 SASEGT. Trimming shortened V by 6 bases and J by 4 bases, and 15 bases separated the two germline ends. The CDR3 runs 14 residues. CDR3: CASSPHRQSYGYTF. The CDR3 DNA sequence: TGTGCCAGCAGCCCCCATCGACAGAGCTATGGCTACACCTTC.

The chain uses TRBV5-1 and TRBJ1-5, with a possible D match to TRBD1 (5 bases). Germline lookup yields CDR1 SGHRS and CDR2 YFSETQ. CDR3 length: 15 residues. V was pared by 2 bases and J by 4 bases, with 13 bases between. In DNA, the CDR3 is TGCGCCAGCAGCTTTAGCGGGGGACGGAATCAGCCCCAGCATTTT. Protein sequence: CASSFSGGRNQPQHF.

This clonotype was detected ten times or more. The V and J genes are TRBV5-1 and TRBJ1-5; D gene ambiguous. There are 13 residues in the CDR3. V was shortened by 4 bases and J by 7 bases, with 12 bases between the two germline ends. The V gene's germline CDR1 is SGHRS and CDR2 YFSETQ. The CDR3 loop is CASSIQQGQPQHF. CDR3 nucleotides: TGCGCCAGCAGCATCCAACAAGGACAGCCCCAGCATTTT.

The rearrangement links TRBV3-1 to TRBJ1-2; weak D call: TRBD1 (5 bases). The CDR3 contains 16 residues. CDR1 and CDR2 from the germline V gene are LGHDT and YNNKEL (reference sequence). Trimming left V 5 bases short and J 1 base short, with 17 bases between. Here the CDR3 DNA reads TGTGCCAGCAGCTACTTAGGGGTATCGAGTAACTATGGCTACACCTTC. Its protein is CASSYLGVSSNYGYTF.

This clonotype was counted many times. The chain carries TRBV20-1 and TRBJ1-5; D remains unclear. Germline assignment: CDR1 DFQATT and CDR2 SNEGSKA (reference sequence). There are 13 residues in the CDR3. Trimming took off 3 bases at V and 2 bases at J, with 8 bases between the two ends. The CDR3 reads CSARGAGNQPQHF. As DNA, the CDR3 is TGCAGTGCTAGGGGCGCGGGCAATCAGCCCCAGCATTTT.

This clonotype was seen at least ten times. J is TRBJ2-5 and V is TRBV10-2, with D possibly matching TRBD2 (7 bases). Trimming took off 0 bases at V and 5 bases at J, with 10 bases between the two ends. The CDR3 is made up of 14 amino acids. The germline V gene encodes CDR1 WSHSY and CDR2 SAAADI. The CDR3 reads CASSESGGLETQYF. Written as DNA, the CDR3 is TGCGCCAGCAGTGAGTCCGGGGGGCTCGAGACCCAGTACTTC.

This clonotype was detected a few times. The chain combines TRBV6-5 with TRBJ1-1, with D perhaps matching TRBD1 (6 bases). CDR1 MNHEY and CDR2 SVGAGI come from the germline V gene. V was clipped by 0 bases and J by 1 base, with 9 bases between them. This CDR3 spans 15 amino acids. CDR3 in DNA: TGTGCCAGCAGTTACTCGCCAGGGGCGAACACTGAAGCTTTCTTT. Its translation is CASSYSPGANTEAFF.

This clonotype was counted at least ten times. DNA of the CDR3: TGTGCCGTACATCAAGATGGCTACAGGGATAACTATGGCTACACCTTC. It codes for CAVHQDGYRDNYGYTF. The chain combines TRBV19 with TRBJ1-2, with TRBD1 as a possible D gene (6 bases). The length of the CDR3 is 16 residues. The V gene lost 11 bases and the J gene lost 1 base, with 23 bases spanning the gap. From germline, CDR1 is LNHDA and CDR2 SQIVND (reference sequence).

This clonotype was seen repeatedly, ten times or more. This chain links TRBV30 with TRBJ1-6; no clear D. The CDR3 extends over 15 amino acids. V lost 2 bases and J lost 9, with 17 bases in between. Germline CDR1 and CDR2: GTSNPN and SVGIG (reference sequence). DNA of the CDR3: TGTGCCTGGAGTTCGGACCCCCGTCTGTCTTCACCCCTCCACTTT. Translation: CAWSSDPRLSSPLHF.

Many counts were recorded for this clonotype. The chain links TRBV5-1 to TRBJ1-1; no reliable D call. This CDR3 has 12 residues. The germline V gene encodes CDR1 SGHRS and CDR2 YFSETQ. The germline V and J ends were trimmed by 3 bases and 2 bases, with 5 bases remaining between them. CDR3 region: CASSSTNTEAFF. In DNA, the CDR3 is TGCGCCAGCAGCTCAACAAACACTGAAGCTTTCTTT. The full variable domain, rest sourced from reference TRBV5-1 and TRBJ1-1, is KAGVTQTPRYLIKTRGQQVTLSCSPISGHRSVSWYQQTPGQGLQFLFEYFSETQRNKGNFPGRFSGRQFSNSRSEMNVSTLELGDSALYLCASSSTNTEAFFGQGTRLTVV.

This chain joins TRBV9 and TRBJ2-7, with TRBD2 as a possible D gene (6 bases). The V end was cut by 3 bases, the J end by 6 bases, with 16 bases between. Germline assignment: CDR1 SGDLS and CDR2 YYNGEE. The CDR3 spans 14 residues. DNA of the CDR3: TGTGCCAGCAGCGAGCCCCCGGGGGATGGCGAGCAGTACTTC. It translates to CASSEPPGDGEQYF. The full variable domain, completed using reference TRBV9 and TRBJ2-7, is DSGVTQTPKHLITATGQRVTLRCSPRSGDLSVYWYQQSLDQGLQFLIQYYNGEERAKGNILERFSAQQFPDLHSELNLSSLELGDSALYFCASSEPPGDGEQYFGPGTRLTVT.

This clonotype occurred many times. The chain uses TRBV20-1 and TRBJ1-1; D unclear. Trimming cost V 6 bases and J 1 base, with 9 bases left between them. CDR3 length: 12 residues. CDR1 is DFQATT, CDR2 SNEGSKA, per germline (reference sequence). CDR3 loop: CSARFPNTEAFF. DNA of the CDR3: TGCAGTGCGCGCTTTCCGAACACTGAAGCTTTCTTT.

The chain joins TRBV25-1 to TRBJ1-5; perhaps TRBD1 as D (6 bases). Trimming took 4 bases from V and 2 from J, leaving 12 bases between them. In germline, CDR1 is MGHDK, CDR2 SYGVNS. The CDR3 runs to 15 residues. CDR3 coding DNA: TGTGCCAGCAGTGGCAGGGGTTCGGGCAATCAGCCCCAGCATTTT. It yields the protein CASSGRGSGNQPQHF.

This clonotype was found many times. The chain has TRBV6-5 and TRBJ1-5; D may be TRBD1 (5 bases). CDR1 and CDR2 (germline): MNHEY, SVGAGI. The length of the CDR3 is 14 residues. Trimming took 0 bases from V and 7 from J, leaving 10 bases between them. The CDR3 region is CASSYSRGKQPQHF. For the CDR3, the DNA is TGTGCCAGCAGTTACTCGCGGGGGAAGCAGCCCCAGCATTTT.

This clonotype was counted ten times or more. The J gene is TRBJ2-6, the V gene TRBV6-5; 12 bases agree with TRBD1. The CDR3 runs 21 residues. V was pared by 5 bases and J by 2 bases, with 16 bases of the junction left unmatched. Germline assignment: CDR1 MNHEY and CDR2 SVGAGI. CDR3 bases: TGTGCCAGCAGTCTTCCTTATGGGGGACAGGGGGCTCCCACTGGGGCCAACGTCCTGACTTTC. It specifies CASSLPYGGQGAPTGANVLTF.

The J gene is TRBJ2-5, the V gene TRBV20-1; D is perhaps TRBD2 (7 bases). The CDR3 loop spans 13 amino acids. Deletions cut 6 bases from V and 4 bases from J, with 15 bases between. Germline V lookup: CDR1 DFQATT, CDR2 SNEGSKA (reference sequence). CDR3 DNA: TGCAGTGCAAAAAGGGGGGGTTCAGAGACCCAGTACTTC. Translation: CSAKRGGSETQYF.

This clonotype showed up many times. The chain couples TRBV29-1 to TRBJ1-3; D is uncertain. Germline V gene sequence: CDR1 SQVTM, CDR2 ANQGSEA. The V gene lost 7 bases and the J gene lost 2 bases, with 9 bases spanning the gap. The CDR3 loop spans 12 amino acids. CDR3 coding DNA: TGCAGCGCCCTCCTGGCTGGAAACACCATATATTTT. Its protein product is CSALLAGNTIYF. The variable domain in full, with the rest retrieved from reference TRBV29-1 and TRBJ1-3, is SAVISQKPSRDICQRGTSLTIQCQVDSQVTMMFWYRQQPGQSLTLIATANQGSEATYESGFVIDKFPISRPNLTFSTLTVSNMSPEDSSIYLCSALLAGNTIYFGEGSWLTVV.

This clonotype was seen at least ten times. V gene TRBV12-5 combines with J gene TRBJ1-1; unclear D gene. The CDR3 is 15 amino acids. In germline, CDR1 is LGHNT, CDR2 FRNRAP. V lost 3 bases, J lost 0 bases, and 11 bases lay in between. The CDR3 bases are TGTGCTAGTGGTTTAGACCGGATTATGAACACTGAAGCTTTCTTT. It codes for CASGLDRIMNTEAFF. Full variable domain (rest looked up from reference TRBV12-5 and TRBJ1-1): DARVTQTPRHKVTEMGQEVTMRCQPILGHNTVFWYRQTMMQGLELLAYFRNRAPLDDSGMPKDRFSAEMPDATLATLKIQPSEPRDSAVYFCASGLDRIMNTEAFFGQGTRLTVV.

The count of this clonotype is one. The genes are TRBV20-1 and TRBJ2-5; TRBD1 aligns across 12 bases. This CDR3 spans 19 amino acids. The germline V gene encodes CDR1 DFQATT and CDR2 SNEGSKA (reference sequence). V gave up 3 bases and J gave up 0 bases; unmatched junction bases: 14. As DNA, the CDR3 is TGCAGTGCTAGCACCGGGACAGGGGGCGGGGGACCGTACCAAGAGACCCAGTACTTC. It is translated as CSASTGTGGGGPYQETQYF.

Points on this clonotype: Since a much larger clone is just one base distant, this may be a read error. The chain has TRBV20-1 and TRBJ2-5; TRBD1 aligns across 10 bases. CDR1 and CDR2 from the germline V gene are DFQATT and SNEGSKA (reference sequence). The CDR3 consists of 14 residues. V was pared by 7 bases and J by 7 bases, with 12 bases of the junction left unmatched. CDR3 residues: CSVRSGTGEATQYF. The CDR3 DNA follows: TGCAGTGTTCGCTCCGGGACAGGGGAAGCGACCCAGTACTTC.